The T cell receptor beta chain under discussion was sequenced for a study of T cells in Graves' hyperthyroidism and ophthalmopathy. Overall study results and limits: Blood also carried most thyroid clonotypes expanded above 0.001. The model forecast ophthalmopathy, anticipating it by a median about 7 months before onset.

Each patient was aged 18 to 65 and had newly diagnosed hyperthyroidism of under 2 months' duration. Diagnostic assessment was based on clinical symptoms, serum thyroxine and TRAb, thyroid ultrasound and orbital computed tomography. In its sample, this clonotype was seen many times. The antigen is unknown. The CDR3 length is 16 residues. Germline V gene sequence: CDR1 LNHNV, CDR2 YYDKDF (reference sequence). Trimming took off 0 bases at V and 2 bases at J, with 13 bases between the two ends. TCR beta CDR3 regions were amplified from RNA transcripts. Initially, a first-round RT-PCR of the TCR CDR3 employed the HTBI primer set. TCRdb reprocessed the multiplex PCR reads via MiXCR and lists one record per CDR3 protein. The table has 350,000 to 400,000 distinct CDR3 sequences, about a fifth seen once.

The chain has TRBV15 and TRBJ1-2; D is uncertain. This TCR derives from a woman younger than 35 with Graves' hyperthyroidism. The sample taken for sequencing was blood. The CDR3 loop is CATSRDVTVLNYGYTF. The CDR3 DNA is TGTGCCACCAGCAGAGATGTAACAGTACTCAACTATGGCTACACCTTC.